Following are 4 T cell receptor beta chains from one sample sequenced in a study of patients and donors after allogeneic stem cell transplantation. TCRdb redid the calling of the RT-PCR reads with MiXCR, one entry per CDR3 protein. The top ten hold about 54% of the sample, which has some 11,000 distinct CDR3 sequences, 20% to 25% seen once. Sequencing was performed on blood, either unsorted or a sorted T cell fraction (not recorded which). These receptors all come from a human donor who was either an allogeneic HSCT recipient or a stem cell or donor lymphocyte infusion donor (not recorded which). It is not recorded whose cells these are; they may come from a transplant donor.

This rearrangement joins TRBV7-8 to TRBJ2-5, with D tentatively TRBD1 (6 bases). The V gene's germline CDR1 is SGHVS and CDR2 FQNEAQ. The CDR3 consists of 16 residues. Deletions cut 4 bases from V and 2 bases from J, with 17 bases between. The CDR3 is CASSSGTGWTQETQYF. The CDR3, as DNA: TGTGCCAGCAGCTCCGGAACAGGGTGGACTCAAGAGACCCAGTACTTC.

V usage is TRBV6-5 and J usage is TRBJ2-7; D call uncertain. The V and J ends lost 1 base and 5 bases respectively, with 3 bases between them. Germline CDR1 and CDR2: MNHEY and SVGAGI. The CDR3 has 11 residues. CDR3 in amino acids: CASSYFDEQYF. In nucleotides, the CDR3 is TGTGCCAGCAGTTACTTCGACGAGCAGTACTTC.

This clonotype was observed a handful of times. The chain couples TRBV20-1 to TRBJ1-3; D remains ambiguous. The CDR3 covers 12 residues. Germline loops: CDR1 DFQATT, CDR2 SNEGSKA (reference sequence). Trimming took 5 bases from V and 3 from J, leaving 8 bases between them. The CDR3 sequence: CSAGWDGNTIYF. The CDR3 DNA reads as TGCAGTGCTGGATGGGATGGAAACACCATATATTTT.

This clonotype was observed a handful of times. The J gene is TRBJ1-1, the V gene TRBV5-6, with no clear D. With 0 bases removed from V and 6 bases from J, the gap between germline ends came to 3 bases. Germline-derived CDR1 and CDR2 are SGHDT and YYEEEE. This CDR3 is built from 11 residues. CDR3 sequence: CASSLGAEAFF. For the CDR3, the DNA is TGTGCCAGCAGCTTGGGGGCTGAAGCTTTCTTT.